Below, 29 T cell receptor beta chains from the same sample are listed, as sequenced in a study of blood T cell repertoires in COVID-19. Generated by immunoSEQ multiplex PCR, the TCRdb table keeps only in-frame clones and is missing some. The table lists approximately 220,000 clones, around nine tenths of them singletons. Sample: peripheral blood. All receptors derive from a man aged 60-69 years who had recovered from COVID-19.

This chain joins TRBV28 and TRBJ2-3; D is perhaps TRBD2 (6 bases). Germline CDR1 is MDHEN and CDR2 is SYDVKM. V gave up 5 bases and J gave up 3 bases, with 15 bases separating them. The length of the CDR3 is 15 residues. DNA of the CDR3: TGTGCCAGCAGTCTCTCGGGAGTGGTTACAGATACGCAGTATTTT. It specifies CASSLSGVVTDTQYF.

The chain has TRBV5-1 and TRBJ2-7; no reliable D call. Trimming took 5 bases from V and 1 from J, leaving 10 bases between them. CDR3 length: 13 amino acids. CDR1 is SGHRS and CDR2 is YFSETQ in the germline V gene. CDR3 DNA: TGCGCCAGCAGAGAACAGAGTTCCTACGAGCAGTACTTC. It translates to CASREQSSYEQYF.

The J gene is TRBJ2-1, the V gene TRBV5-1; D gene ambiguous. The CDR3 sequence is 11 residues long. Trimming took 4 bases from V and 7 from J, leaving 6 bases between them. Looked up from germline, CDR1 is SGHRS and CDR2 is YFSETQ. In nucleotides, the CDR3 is TGCGCCAGCAGCGCCAGGAATGAGCAGTTCTTC. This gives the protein CASSARNEQFF.

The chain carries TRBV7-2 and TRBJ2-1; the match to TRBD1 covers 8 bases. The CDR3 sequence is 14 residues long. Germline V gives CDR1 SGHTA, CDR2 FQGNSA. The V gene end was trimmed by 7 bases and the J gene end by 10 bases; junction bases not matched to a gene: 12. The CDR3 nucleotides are TGTGCCAGCAACGCCGGACAGGGTGGGGAGGAGCAGTTCTTC. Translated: CASNAGQGGEEQFF.

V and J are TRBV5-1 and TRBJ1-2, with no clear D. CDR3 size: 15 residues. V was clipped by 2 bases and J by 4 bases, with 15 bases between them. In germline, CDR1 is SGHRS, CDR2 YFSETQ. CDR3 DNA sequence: TGCGCCAGCAGCTTTGACGGGGTTGGAAGCTATGGCTACACCTTC. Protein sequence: CASSFDGVGSYGYTF.

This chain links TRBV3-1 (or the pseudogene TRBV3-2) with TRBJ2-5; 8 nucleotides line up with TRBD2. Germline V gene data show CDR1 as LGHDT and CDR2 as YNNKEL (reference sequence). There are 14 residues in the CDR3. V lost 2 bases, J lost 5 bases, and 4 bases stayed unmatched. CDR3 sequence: CASSQSGSRETQYF. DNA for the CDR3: TGTGCCAGCAGCCAAAGCGGGAGTAGGGAGACCCAGTACTTC.

CDR3 region: CSVEGGDGETQYF. The CDR3 DNA follows: TGCAGCGTTGAAGGGGGAGATGGGGAGACCCAGTACTTC. This rearrangement joins TRBV29-1 to TRBJ2-5; a possible D gene is TRBD2 (5 bases). V lost 1 base to trimming and J lost 5 bases, with 11 bases between them. The CDR3 sequence is 13 residues long. Germline V gene sequence: CDR1 SQVTM, CDR2 ANQGSEA.

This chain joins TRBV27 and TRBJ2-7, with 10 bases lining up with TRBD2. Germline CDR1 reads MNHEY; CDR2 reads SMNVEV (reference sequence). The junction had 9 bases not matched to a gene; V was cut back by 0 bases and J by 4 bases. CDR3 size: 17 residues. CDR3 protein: CASSLSGLAGVFYEQYF. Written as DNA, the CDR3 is TGTGCCAGCAGTTTATCGGGGCTAGCGGGAGTCTTTTACGAGCAGTACTTC.

CDR3 in amino acids: CASSYLGTGVRSPLHF. CDR3 bases: TGTGCCAGCAGTTACTTAGGGACAGGGGTTAGATCACCCCTCCACTTT. This chain joins TRBV6-5 and TRBJ1-6; 10 bases match TRBD1. Germline CDR1 is MNHEY and CDR2 is SVGAGI. After removal of 1 base from V and 10 bases from J, the junction contained 7 bases not matched to a gene. CDR3 length equals 16 residues.

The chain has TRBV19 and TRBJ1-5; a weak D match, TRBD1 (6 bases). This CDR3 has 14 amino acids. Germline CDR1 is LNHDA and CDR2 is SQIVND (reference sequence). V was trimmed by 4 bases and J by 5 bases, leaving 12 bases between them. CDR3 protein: CASSTANRDQPQHF. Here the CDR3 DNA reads TGTGCCAGTAGTACTGCAAACAGGGATCAGCCCCAGCATTTT.

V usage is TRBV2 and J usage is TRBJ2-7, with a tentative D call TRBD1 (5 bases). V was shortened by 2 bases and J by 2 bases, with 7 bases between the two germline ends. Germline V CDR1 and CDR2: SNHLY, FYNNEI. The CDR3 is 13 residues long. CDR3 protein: CASSELRAYEQYF. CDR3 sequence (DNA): TGTGCCAGCAGTGAACTCAGGGCCTACGAGCAGTACTTC.

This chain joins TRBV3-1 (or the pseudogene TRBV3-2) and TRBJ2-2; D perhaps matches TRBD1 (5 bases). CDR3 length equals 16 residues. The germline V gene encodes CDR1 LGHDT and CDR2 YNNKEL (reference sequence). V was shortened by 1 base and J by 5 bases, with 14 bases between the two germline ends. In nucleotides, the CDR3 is TGTGCCAGCAGCCAAGGCGCAGGGCGATATACCGGGGAGCTGTTTTTT. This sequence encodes CASSQGAGRYTGELFF.

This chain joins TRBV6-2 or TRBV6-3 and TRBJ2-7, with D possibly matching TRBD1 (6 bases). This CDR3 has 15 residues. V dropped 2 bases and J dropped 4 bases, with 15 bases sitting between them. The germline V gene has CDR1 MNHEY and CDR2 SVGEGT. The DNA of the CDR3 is TGTGCCAGCAGTTACCCCTGGACAGAACCGTACGAGCAGTACTTC. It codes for CASSYPWTEPYEQYF.

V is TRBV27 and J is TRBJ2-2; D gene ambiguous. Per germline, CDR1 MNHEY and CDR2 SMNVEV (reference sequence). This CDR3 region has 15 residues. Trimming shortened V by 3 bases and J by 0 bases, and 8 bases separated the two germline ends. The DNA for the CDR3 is TGTGCCAGCAGTTTCGGCAGGTCGAACACCGGGGAGCTGTTTTTT. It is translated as CASSFGRSNTGELFF.

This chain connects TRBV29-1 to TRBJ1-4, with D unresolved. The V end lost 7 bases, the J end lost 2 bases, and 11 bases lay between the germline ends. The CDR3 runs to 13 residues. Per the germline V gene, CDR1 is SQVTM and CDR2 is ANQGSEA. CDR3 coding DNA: TGCAGCGCTGGGCTCGATACTAATGAAAAACTGTTTTTT. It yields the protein CSAGLDTNEKLFF.

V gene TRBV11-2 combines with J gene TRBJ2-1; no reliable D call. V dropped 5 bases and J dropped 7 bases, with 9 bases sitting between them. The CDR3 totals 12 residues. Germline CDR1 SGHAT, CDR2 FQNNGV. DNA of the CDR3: TGTGCCAGCAGCAACTCAGGTAATGAGCAGTTCTTC. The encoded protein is CASSNSGNEQFF.

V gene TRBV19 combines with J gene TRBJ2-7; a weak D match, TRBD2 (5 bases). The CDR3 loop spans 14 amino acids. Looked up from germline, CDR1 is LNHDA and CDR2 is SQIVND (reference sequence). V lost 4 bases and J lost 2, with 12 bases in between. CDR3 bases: TGTGCCAGTAGTACGACGACTACACCCTACGAGCAGTACTTC. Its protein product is CASSTTTTPYEQYF.

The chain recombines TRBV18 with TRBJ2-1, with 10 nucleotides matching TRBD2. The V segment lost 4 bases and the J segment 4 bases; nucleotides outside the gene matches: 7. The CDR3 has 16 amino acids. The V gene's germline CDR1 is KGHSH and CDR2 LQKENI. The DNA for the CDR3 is TGTGCCAGCTCACTAACCCTAGCGGGGGATTACAATGAGCAGTTCTTC. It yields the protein CASSLTLAGDYNEQFF.

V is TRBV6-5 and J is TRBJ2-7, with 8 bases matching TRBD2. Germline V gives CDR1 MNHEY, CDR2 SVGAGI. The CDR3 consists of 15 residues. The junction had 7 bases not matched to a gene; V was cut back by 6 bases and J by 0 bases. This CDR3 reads CASSTRGGNSYEQYF. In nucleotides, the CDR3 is TGTGCCAGCAGCACCCGGGGGGGGAACTCCTACGAGCAGTACTTC.

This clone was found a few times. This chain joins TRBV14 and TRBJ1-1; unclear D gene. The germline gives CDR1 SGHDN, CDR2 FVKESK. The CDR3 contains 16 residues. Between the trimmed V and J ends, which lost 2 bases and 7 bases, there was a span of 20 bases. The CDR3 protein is CASSQRGGITGNEAFF. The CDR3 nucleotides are TGTGCCAGCAGCCAAAGAGGCGGTATCACGGGTAATGAAGCTTTCTTT.

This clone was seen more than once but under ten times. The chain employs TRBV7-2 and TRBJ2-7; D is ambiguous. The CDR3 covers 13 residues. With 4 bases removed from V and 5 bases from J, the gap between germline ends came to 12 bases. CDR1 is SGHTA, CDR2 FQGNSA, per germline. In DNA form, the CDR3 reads TGTGCCAGCAGCTCCTATCTACAGAACGAGCAGTACTTC. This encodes CASSSYLQNEQYF.

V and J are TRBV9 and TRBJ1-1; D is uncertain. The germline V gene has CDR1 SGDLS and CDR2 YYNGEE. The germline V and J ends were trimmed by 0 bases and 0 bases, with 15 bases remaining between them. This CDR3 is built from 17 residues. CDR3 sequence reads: CASSVAPYKSMNTEAFF. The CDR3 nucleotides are TGTGCCAGCAGCGTAGCCCCGTATAAGTCTATGAACACTGAAGCTTTCTTT.

CDR3 coding DNA: TGTGCCACCAGCAGAGATGGGCAGATCTCTGGAAACACCATATATTTT. This gives the protein CATSRDGQISGNTIYF. V is TRBV15 and J is TRBJ1-3; D is unclear. The CDR3 extends over 16 amino acids. Trimming shortened V by 0 bases and J by 0 bases, and 9 bases separated the two germline ends. Germline loops: CDR1 LNHNV, CDR2 YYDKDF (reference sequence).

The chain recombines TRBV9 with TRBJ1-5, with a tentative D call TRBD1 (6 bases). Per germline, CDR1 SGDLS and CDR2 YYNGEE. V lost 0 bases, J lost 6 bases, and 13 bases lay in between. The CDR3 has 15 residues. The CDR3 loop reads CASSVDTGLRQPQHF. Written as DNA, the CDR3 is TGTGCCAGCAGCGTAGACACAGGGCTTCGTCAGCCCCAGCATTTT.

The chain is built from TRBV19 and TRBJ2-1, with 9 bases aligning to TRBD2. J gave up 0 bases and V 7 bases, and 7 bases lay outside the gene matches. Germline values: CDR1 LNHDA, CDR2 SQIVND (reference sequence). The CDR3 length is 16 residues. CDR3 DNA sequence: TGTGCCAGTACCTATAGCGGGGGCAGCTCCTACAATGAGCAGTTCTTC. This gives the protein CASTYSGGSSYNEQFF.

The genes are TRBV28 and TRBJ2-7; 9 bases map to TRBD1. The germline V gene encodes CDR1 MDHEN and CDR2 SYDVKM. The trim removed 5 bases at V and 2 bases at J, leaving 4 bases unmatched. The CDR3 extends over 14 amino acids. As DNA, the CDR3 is TGTGCCAGCAGTGTAACAGGGGGCACCTACGAGCAGTACTTC. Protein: CASSVTGGTYEQYF. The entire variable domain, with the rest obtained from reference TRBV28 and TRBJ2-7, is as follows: DVKVTQSSRYLVKRTGEKVFLECVQDMDHENMFWYRQDPGLGLRLIYFSYDVKMKEKGDIPEGYSVSREKKERFSLILESASTNQTSMYLCASSVTGGTYEQYFGPGTRLTVT.

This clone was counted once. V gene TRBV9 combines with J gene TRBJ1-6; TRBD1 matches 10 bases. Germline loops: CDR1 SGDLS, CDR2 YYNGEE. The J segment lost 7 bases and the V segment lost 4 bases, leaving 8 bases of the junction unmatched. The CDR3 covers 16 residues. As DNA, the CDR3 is TGTGCCAGCAGCTTAGCCGTGGACAGGGGGAATTCACCCCTCCACTTT. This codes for CASSLAVDRGNSPLHF.

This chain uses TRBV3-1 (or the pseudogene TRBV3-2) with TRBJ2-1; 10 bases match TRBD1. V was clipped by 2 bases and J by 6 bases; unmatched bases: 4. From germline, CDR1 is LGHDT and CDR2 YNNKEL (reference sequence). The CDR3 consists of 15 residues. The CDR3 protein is CASSQPGQGFNEQFF. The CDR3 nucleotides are TGTGCCAGCAGCCAACCGGGACAGGGGTTCAATGAGCAGTTCTTC.

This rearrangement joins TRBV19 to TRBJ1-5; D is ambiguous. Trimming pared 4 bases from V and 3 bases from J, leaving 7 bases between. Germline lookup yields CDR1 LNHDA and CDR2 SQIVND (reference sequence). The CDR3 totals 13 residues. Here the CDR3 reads CASSTSINQPQHF. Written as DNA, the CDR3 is TGTGCCAGTAGTACCTCTATCAATCAGCCCCAGCATTTT.